The next 22 T cell receptor beta chains were all read from a single sample in a study of blood T cell repertoires in COVID-19. Here immunoSEQ multiplex PCR was the method, and the copy in TCRdb shows in-frame clones only, minus some. The sample carries about 200,000 clones, about 88% recorded once. Sequencing was performed on peripheral blood. The receptors derive from a man between 45 and 60 years old with COVID-19, enrolled during active disease.

This clone has a single count. The V call is TRBV19, the J call TRBJ2-5, with TRBD2 matching over 7 bases. Germline lookup yields CDR1 LNHDA and CDR2 SQIVND (reference sequence). V shed 0 bases, J shed 2 bases, and the junction held 9 bases outside the gene matches. This CDR3 region has 17 residues. The CDR3 sequence is CASSIDGAGVGQETQYF. CDR3 nucleotide sequence: TGTGCCAGTAGTATAGATGGGGCGGGAGTGGGGCAAGAGACCCAGTACTTC.

This clone was counted a few times. The chain joins TRBV28 to TRBJ2-7; 10 bases map to TRBD2. This CDR3 is built from 16 residues. After removal of 5 bases from V and 4 bases from J, the junction contained 11 bases not matched to a gene. Germline CDR1 MDHEN, CDR2 SYDVKM. The CDR3 here is CASSLPQSGRGYEQYF. Written as DNA, the CDR3 is TGTGCCAGCAGTCTACCCCAGAGCGGGAGGGGATACGAGCAGTACTTC.

This clone was detected only a few times. The chain links TRBV5-5 to TRBJ1-5; 7 nucleotides line up with TRBD1. The CDR3 runs to 14 residues. V lost 0 bases, J lost 6 bases, and 3 bases stayed unmatched. Germline loops: CDR1 SGHKS, CDR2 YYEKEE (reference sequence). The CDR3 spells CASSLEQGGQPQHF. As DNA, the CDR3 is TGTGCCAGCAGCTTGGAGCAGGGGGGTCAGCCCCAGCATTTT. The whole variable domain, filled in from reference TRBV5-5 and TRBJ1-5, reads DAGVTQSPTHLIKTRGQQVTLRCSPISGHKSVSWYQQVLGQGPQFIFQYYEKEERGRGNFPDRFSARQFPNYSSELNVNALLLGDSALYLCASSLEQGGQPQHFGDGTRLSIL.

In this sample, this clone turned up once. The V gene is TRBV7-2, the J gene TRBJ2-7; 10 nucleotides line up with TRBD2. Germline values: CDR1 SGHTA, CDR2 FQGNSA. The J segment lost 4 bases and the V segment lost 5 bases, leaving 8 bases of the junction unmatched. The CDR3 covers 15 residues. CDR3 residues: CASSASSGSGYEQYF. CDR3 bases: TGTGCCAGCAGCGCCTCTAGCGGGAGTGGATACGAGCAGTACTTC.

The chain employs TRBV18 and TRBJ2-7; a weak D match, TRBD1 (5 bases). The V and J ends lost 3 bases and 4 bases respectively, with 10 bases between them. CDR1 and CDR2 (germline): KGHSH, LQKENI. This CDR3 spans 13 amino acids. The DNA of the CDR3 is TGTGCCAGCTCACCGGGGCAATTTTACGAGCAGTACTTC. Protein product: CASSPGQFYEQYF. The whole variable domain, remainder taken from reference TRBV18 and TRBJ2-7, is NAGVMQNPRHLVRRRGQEARLRCSPMKGHSHVYWYRQLPEEGLKFMVYLQKENIIDESGMPKERFSAEFPKEGPSILRIQQVVRGDSAAYFCASSPGQFYEQYFGPGTRLTVT.

The chain combines TRBV18 with TRBJ2-2, with D possibly TRBD1 on 5 matching bases. V was cut by 3 bases and J by 4 bases, with 21 bases left in between. Germline V gene lookup returns CDR1 KGHSH and CDR2 LQKENI. CDR3 length: 18 residues. CDR3: CASSPLEGHLLGTGELFF. The CDR3 coding sequence is TGTGCCAGCTCACCCCTTGAAGGACACCTTCTCGGCACCGGGGAGCTGTTTTTT. Based on the CDR3 plus reference TRBV18 and TRBJ2-2, the full variable domain is NAGVMQNPRHLVRRRGQEARLRCSPMKGHSHVYWYRQLPEEGLKFMVYLQKENIIDESGMPKERFSAEFPKEGPSILRIQQVVRGDSAAYFCASSPLEGHLLGTGELFFGEGSRLTVL.

V and J are TRBV4-1 and TRBJ2-7; TRBD1 might be the D (5 bases). V dropped 4 bases and J dropped 3 bases, with 7 bases sitting between them. This CDR3 region has 12 residues. The germline V gene encodes CDR1 MGHRA and CDR2 YSYEKL. The CDR3 here is CASSPTGYEQYF. CDR3 nucleotides: TGCGCCAGCAGCCCAACAGGCTACGAGCAGTACTTC.

The chain employs TRBV2 and TRBJ2-5; TRBD2 agrees at 14 bases. CDR1 SNHLY and CDR2 FYNNEI come from the germline V gene. The CDR3 has 18 residues. V lost 5 bases and J lost 1; bases outside the gene matches: 9. CDR3 sequence: CASSSVPGLAGAQETQYF. The CDR3 DNA sequence: TGTGCCAGCAGTTCAGTACCGGGACTAGCGGGAGCCCAAGAGACCCAGTACTTC.

The chain recombines TRBV2 with TRBJ2-1, with TRBD2 matching 7 bases. The CDR3 runs to 12 residues. The ends lost 7 bases at V and 7 bases at J; junction bases unmatched: 4. The germline V gene encodes CDR1 SNHLY and CDR2 FYNNEI. The CDR3 sequence: CASKGLTNEQFF. The CDR3 DNA sequence: TGTGCCAGCAAGGGACTAACTAATGAGCAGTTCTTC.

The J gene is TRBJ2-3, the V gene TRBV2; 12 nucleotides align to TRBD2. The CDR3 runs to 16 residues. After removal of 7 bases from V and 0 bases from J, the junction contained 5 bases not matched to a gene. The germline gives CDR1 SNHLY, CDR2 FYNNEI. For the CDR3, the DNA is TGTGCCAGCATCCCAACTAGCGGGAGGAGCACAGATACGCAGTATTTT. Amino acids: CASIPTSGRSTDTQYF.

The V and J genes are TRBV18 and TRBJ2-1, with 10 bases matching TRBD2. Germline CDR1 is KGHSH and CDR2 is LQKENI. The CDR3 contains 16 residues. The J segment lost 10 bases and the V segment lost 0 bases, leaving 9 bases of the junction unmatched. CDR3: CASSPPVRVSGGEQFF. In DNA form, the CDR3 reads TGTGCCAGCTCACCACCCGTGAGGGTTAGCGGGGGGGAGCAGTTCTTC.

This chain uses TRBV5-5 with TRBJ1-1; TRBD1 agrees at 7 bases. The CDR3 length is 15 residues. Germline CDR1 is SGHKS and CDR2 is YYEKEE (reference sequence). V lost 2 bases to trimming and J lost 1 base; unmatched junction nucleotides: 5. CDR3 coding DNA: TGTGCCAGCAGCTTTAGGGGGCGGGAGAACACTGAAGCTTTCTTT. As protein: CASSFRGRENTEAFF.

This sequence joins TRBV6-9 and TRBJ2-2, with 9 bases identical to TRBD1. The V and J ends lost 10 bases and 3 bases, in that order; junction bases with no gene match: 6. Germline V gene sequence: CDR1 MNHGY, CDR2 SVAAGI. The CDR3 consists of 14 residues. CDR3 nucleotides: TGTGCCACTTTGGGACAGGGAGACACCGGGGAGCTGTTTTTT. As protein: CATLGQGDTGELFF.

This clone has a single count. This chain connects TRBV28 to TRBJ2-2, with D unresolved. Germline CDR1 is MDHEN and CDR2 is SYDVKM. V dropped 5 bases and J dropped 3 bases, with 16 bases sitting between them. The CDR3 is made up of 16 amino acids. The CDR3 is CASSPLSNLDTGELFF. The CDR3 DNA reads TGTGCCAGCAGTCCCTTGTCAAACTTAGACACCGGGGAGCTGTTTTTT.

V usage is TRBV9 and J usage is TRBJ2-7, with 12 bases identical to TRBD2. The germline CDR1 and CDR2 sequences are SGDLS and YYNGEE. CDR3 length: 17 residues. Losses at the gene ends were 0 bases for V and 2 bases for J; bases not matched to a gene: 6. The CDR3 is CASSVAAGLAGPYEQYF. In nucleotides, the CDR3 is TGTGCCAGCAGCGTAGCCGCTGGACTAGCGGGACCCTACGAGCAGTACTTC.

The chain carries TRBV9 and TRBJ2-2; 8 nucleotides match TRBD2. Germline lookup yields CDR1 SGDLS and CDR2 YYNGEE. The trim removed 4 bases at V and 5 bases at J, leaving 10 bases unmatched. CDR3 length equals 16 residues. The CDR3 sequence: CASSIYAGGLTGELFF. In nucleotides, the CDR3 is TGTGCCAGCAGCATATATGCGGGGGGTTTAACCGGGGAGCTGTTTTTT.

The chain couples TRBV27 to TRBJ2-3, with 9 bases fitting TRBD2. V lost 1 base to trimming and J lost 6 bases; unmatched junction nucleotides: 8. The CDR3 sequence is 16 residues long. The germline CDR1 and CDR2 sequences are MNHEY and SMNVEV (reference sequence). Here the CDR3 reads CASSLFLGTSPDTQYF. The CDR3 nucleotides are TGTGCCAGCAGTTTATTCCTGGGGACTAGCCCCGATACGCAGTATTTT.

The chain combines TRBV7-6 with TRBJ2-1; D gene uncertain. This CDR3 is 13 amino acids long. CDR1 is SGHVS and CDR2 is FNYEAQ in the germline V gene. Trimming shortened V by 4 bases and J by 9 bases, and 13 bases separated the two germline ends. The CDR3 is CASSYEPSREQFF. DNA of the CDR3: TGTGCCAGCAGCTATGAGCCTTCCCGTGAGCAGTTCTTC.

This chain uses TRBV6-4 with TRBJ2-3; 9 nucleotides align to TRBD2. Germline-derived CDR1 and CDR2 are MRHNA and SNTAGT. J gave up 2 bases and V 3 bases, and 6 bases lay outside the gene matches. The CDR3 has 16 amino acids. The DNA for the CDR3 is TGTGCCAGCAGTGAAGGGGCTAGCGGGGACACAGATACGCAGTATTTT. As protein: CASSEGASGDTDTQYF.

Only one count was recorded for this clone. This rearrangement joins TRBV19 to TRBJ2-7; 7 bases are a match to TRBD1. Germline assignment: CDR1 LNHDA and CDR2 SQIVND (reference sequence). The CDR3 is 16 amino acids. After removal of 3 bases from V and 3 bases from J, the junction contained 11 bases not matched to a gene. CDR3 DNA: TGTGCCAGTAGTATTCTTTTAGCAGGGGGAAACTACGAGCAGTACTTC. This translates into CASSILLAGGNYEQYF. The full variable domain, its missing parts supplied by reference TRBV19 and TRBJ2-7, is DGGITQSPKYLFRKEGQNVTLSCEQNLNHDAMYWYRQDPGQGLRLIYYSQIVNDFQKGDIAEGYSVSREKKESFPLTVTSAQKNPTAFYLCASSILLAGGNYEQYFGPGTRLTVT.

This chain links TRBV6-5 with TRBJ2-5; TRBD2 matches at 8 bases. This CDR3 contains 15 residues. Germline lookup yields CDR1 MNHEY and CDR2 SVGAGI. The ends lost 0 bases at V and 5 bases at J; junction bases unmatched: 5. The CDR3 spells CASSYSPLAGETQYF. CDR3 nucleotides: TGTGCCAGCAGTTACTCTCCTCTAGCGGGTGAGACCCAGTACTTC.

This rearrangement joins TRBV7-8 to TRBJ2-7, with 7 bases matching TRBD1. After removal of 5 bases from V and 4 bases from J, the junction contained 11 bases not matched to a gene. CDR1 is SGHVS and CDR2 is FQNEAQ in the germline V gene. The CDR3 is 15 amino acids. The DNA of the CDR3 is TGTGCCAGCAGCCCTCGGGCAGGGGGAGAGTACGAGCAGTACTTC. It codes for CASSPRAGGEYEQYF.